This T cell receptor beta chain originates from a study of Tregs in tolerant kidney transplant recipients. Study-level points and caveats: This study did not directly address biological reproducibility. Findings come from small patient numbers and require larger validation. In tolerant patients, donor-specific Tregs outgrew total Tregs, suggesting antigen-driven expansion.

The repertoire was sequenced with immunoSEQ multiplex PCR; TCRdb's copy has only in-frame clones and lacks some. Of 90,000 or so clones listed, 93% are singletons. Concerning this clone itself: The antigen is unknown.

The CDR3 has 12 amino acids. The V and J ends lost 1 base and 3 bases respectively, with 6 bases between them. The germline V gene has CDR1 SQVTM and CDR2 ANQGSEA. Related graft donors supplied nonmyeloablative bone marrow transplants, and mixed chimerism was transient. The material was CD4+ T cells from blood (PBMCs), obtained 12 months after the transplant. The TCR comes from a human patient who received a combined kidney and bone marrow transplant. Some T cells may be supplied by the graft donor. V and J are TRBV29-1 and TRBJ1-2, with D uncertain. The CDR3 sequence is CSVEGLYYGYTF. CDR3 bases: TGCAGCGTTGAAGGTTTATACTATGGCTACACCTTC.